These 28 T cell receptor beta chains originate from one sample sequenced in a study of blood T cell repertoires in COVID-19 (TCRdb year 2020). Library preparation used the immunoSEQ multiplex PCR assay. TCRdb stores this immuneACCESS table with in-frame sequences only. Part of the clones is absent; in the studies checked, under half of the shortfall reflects unresolved V genes, and no reason is known for the rest. The sample table contains tens of thousands of clones; only one count was recorded for around 83% of them. The top ten clones comprise 12% of the sample. The sequenced material came from peripheral blood. Receptors originate from a man between 65 and 85 years old with active COVID-19.

The rearrangement links TRBV11-3 to TRBJ2-5; tentatively, D is TRBD2 (6 bases). This CDR3 comprises 13 residues. V dropped 4 bases and J dropped 2 bases, with 8 bases sitting between them. Per germline, CDR1 SGHNT and CDR2 YENEEA. The CDR3 bases are TGTGCCAGCAGCTGGACTAAACAAGAGACCCAGTACTTC. It specifies CASSWTKQETQYF.

The genes are TRBV20-1 and TRBJ2-3; maybe TRBD1 (5 bases). Germline CDR1 is DFQATT and CDR2 is SNEGSKA (reference sequence). Trimming took off 3 bases at V and 5 bases at J, with 15 bases between the two ends. This CDR3 contains 14 residues. In DNA, the CDR3 is TGCAGTGCTAGTGTCCCCCTAGGGGTAGATACGCAGTATTTT. It yields the protein CSASVPLGVDTQYF.

With regard to this clone: With a much larger clone just one base away, this may be a read error. The chain employs TRBV5-1 and TRBJ1-1; possibly TRBD1 for D (5 bases). CDR3 length equals 15 residues. CDR1 is SGHRS, CDR2 YFSETQ, per germline. CDR3 sequence (DNA): TGCGCCAGCGGCTTGGCCCCGGGACGGGAGGGCGAAGCTTTCTTT. Translation: CASGLAPGREGEAFF.

The chain employs TRBV7-6 and TRBJ2-2; TRBD2 is a possible D gene (5 bases). The CDR3 covers 15 residues. Germline V gene lookup returns CDR1 SGHVS and CDR2 FNYEAQ. Between the trimmed V and J ends, which lost 6 bases and 6 bases, there was a span of 17 bases. The CDR3 here is CASSLSGRRAGELFF. DNA of the CDR3: TGTGCCAGCAGTTTGAGCGGCAGAAGAGCCGGGGAGCTGTTTTTT.

This chain links TRBV7-2 with TRBJ2-1, with D unclear. Germline CDR1 is SGHTA and CDR2 is FQGNSA. The CDR3 runs to 12 residues. V lost 3 bases to trimming and J lost 4 bases, with 4 bases between them. CDR3 in DNA: TGTGCCAGCAGCTTGCGGTACAATGAGCAGTTCTTC. Translated: CASSLRYNEQFF.

The rearrangement joins TRBV6-2 or TRBV6-3 to TRBJ2-1; weak D call: TRBD2 (7 bases). Germline-derived CDR1 and CDR2 are MNHEY and SVGEGT. The CDR3 has 15 amino acids. Trimming removed 2 bases from V and 9 bases from J, with 17 bases in between. CDR3 sequence (DNA): TGTGCCAGCAGTTACGCCCAGCGGGGAGGGGGTGAGCAGTTCTTC. Amino acid sequence: CASSYAQRGGGEQFF.

This clone was observed a few times. The chain is built from TRBV7-2 and TRBJ2-1; 9 bases are a match to TRBD1. V was pared by 5 bases and J by 3 bases, with 11 bases of the junction left unmatched. The CDR3 runs to 17 residues. Germline CDR1 reads SGHTA; CDR2 reads FQGNSA. The CDR3 DNA is TGTGCCAGCAGCCCAGTCCCGGGGGGACAGGGCTACAATGAGCAGTTCTTC. This codes for CASSPVPGGQGYNEQFF.

This chain joins TRBV24-1 and TRBJ2-3, with 10 bases identical to TRBD1. Germline CDR1 is KGHDR and CDR2 is SFDVKD. This CDR3 is built from 16 residues. V lost 5 bases and J lost 6; bases outside the gene matches: 10. For the CDR3, the DNA is TGTGCCACCAGTGCCTCCGGGACAGGGGCGGGGGATACGCAGTATTTT. The encoded protein is CATSASGTGAGDTQYF.

In this sample, this clone turned up once. J is TRBJ1-5 and V is TRBV9; possible D gene TRBD1, 5 bases. Trimming pared 0 bases from V and 8 bases from J, leaving 15 bases between. The CDR3 loop spans 15 amino acids. Per the germline V gene, CDR1 is SGDLS and CDR2 is YYNGEE. The CDR3 spells CASSVGGGSGEPQHF. In nucleotides, the CDR3 is TGTGCCAGCAGCGTAGGTGGGGGGAGCGGGGAGCCCCAGCATTTT.

In its sample, this clone was seen a few times. The CDR3 region is CASSMLGTYNEQFF. The DNA of the CDR3 is TGTGCCAGTAGCATGCTGGGCACCTACAATGAGCAGTTCTTC. The chain employs TRBV19 and TRBJ2-1; D is unresolved. Trimming removed 6 bases at V and 2 bases at J, with 11 bases between. Germline CDR1 and CDR2: LNHDA and SQIVND (reference sequence). The CDR3 length is 14 residues.

The CDR3 region is CASRRAQLAGGADTQYF. CDR3 bases: TGTGCCAGCAGACGAGCCCAACTAGCGGGGGGAGCAGATACGCAGTATTTT. The chain is built from TRBV6-6 and TRBJ2-3; TRBD2 agrees at 12 bases. Losses at the gene ends were 6 bases for V and 4 bases for J; bases not matched to a gene: 11. The CDR3 is 17 residues long. Looked up from germline, CDR1 is MNHNY and CDR2 is SVGAGI (reference sequence).

The genes are TRBV4-3 and TRBJ2-7, with a possible D match to TRBD1 (6 bases). V was shortened by 0 bases and J by 4 bases, with 16 bases between the two germline ends. CDR3 length: 16 amino acids. Germline-derived CDR1 and CDR2 are LGHNA and YSLEER. DNA of the CDR3: TGCGCCAGCAGCCAAGATCATAGACAGGATGAATACGAGCAGTACTTC. As protein: CASSQDHRQDEYEQYF.

The chain joins TRBV7-8 to TRBJ1-2; TRBD1 agrees at 7 bases. The CDR3 loop spans 14 amino acids. V lost 5 bases and J lost 10; bases outside the gene matches: 13. CDR1 is SGHVS, CDR2 FQNEAQ, per germline. The CDR3 loop reads CASSRYPDRPIYTF. CDR3 nucleotides: TGTGCCAGCAGCCGATACCCGGACAGGCCCATCTACACCTTC.

The chain couples TRBV7-9 to TRBJ1-1, with D unclear. This CDR3 comprises 15 residues. V lost 1 base and J lost 3, with 12 bases in between. The germline V gene has CDR1 SEHNR and CDR2 FQNEAQ (reference sequence). The CDR3 sequence: CASSLVPQAYTEAFF. The DNA for the CDR3 is TGTGCCAGCAGCTTAGTCCCCCAAGCCTACACTGAAGCTTTCTTT.

The chain recombines TRBV19 with TRBJ2-1, with D possibly TRBD2 on 6 matching bases. CDR1 is LNHDA and CDR2 is SQIVND in the germline V gene (reference sequence). The CDR3 extends over 12 amino acids. The CDR3 DNA is TGTGCTCCCACGGGGGACTACAATGAGCAGTTCTTC. It translates to CAPTGDYNEQFF.

The chain links TRBV5-1 to TRBJ2-7; D is undetermined. The CDR3 loop spans 14 amino acids. Looked up from germline, CDR1 is SGHRS and CDR2 is YFSETQ. V lost 2 bases and J 0 bases, leaving 9 bases between the germline ends. The DNA of the CDR3 is TGCGCCAGCAGCTTTCGAGCCGACTCCTACGAGCAGTACTTC. Its translation: CASSFRADSYEQYF.

The genes are TRBV30 and TRBJ1-1, with 7 bases that match TRBD1. V was pared by 2 bases and J by 11 bases, with 17 bases of the junction left unmatched. Germline V gene sequence: CDR1 GTSNPN, CDR2 SVGIG (reference sequence). The CDR3 runs 15 residues. Written as DNA, the CDR3 is TGTGCCTGGAGTCCCTGGGACAGTAGAAAATTAGAGGCTTTCTTT. This gives the protein CAWSPWDSRKLEAFF.

The gene calls are TRBV25-1 and TRBJ2-5; 11 bases are shared with TRBD2. Germline V lookup: CDR1 MGHDK, CDR2 SYGVNS. Germline trimming cut 3 bases from V and 4 bases from J; bases unmatched to any gene: 4. The CDR3 contains 15 residues. The CDR3 spells CASSDRLAGGETQYF. Written as DNA, the CDR3 is TGTGCCAGCAGTGATCGCCTAGCGGGGGGAGAGACCCAGTACTTC.

The rearrangement joins TRBV7-8 to TRBJ1-2; D gene ambiguous. Germline V CDR1 and CDR2: SGHVS, FQNEAQ. Deletions cut 2 bases from V and 1 base from J, with 11 bases between. The CDR3 consists of 15 residues. CDR3: CASSLFANLNYGYTF. The CDR3, as DNA: TGTGCCAGCAGCTTATTCGCGAACCTTAACTATGGCTACACCTTC.

This chain links TRBV19 with TRBJ2-2; D is perhaps TRBD1 (7 bases). The V and J ends lost 3 bases and 7 bases respectively, with 18 bases between them. From germline, CDR1 is LNHDA and CDR2 SQIVND (reference sequence). The CDR3 contains 16 residues. CDR3: CASSISQGGWVGELFF. The DNA of the CDR3 is TGTGCCAGTAGTATTTCGCAGGGGGGTTGGGTCGGGGAGCTGTTTTTT.

The chain has TRBV12-5 and TRBJ1-1; TRBD1 might be the D (5 bases). V lost 6 bases, J lost 5 bases, and 10 bases lay in between. Germline V gene sequence: CDR1 LGHNT, CDR2 FRNRAP. This CDR3 is 12 amino acids long. DNA for the CDR3: TGTGCTAGTGGGTCGGGGGGAACTGAAGCTTTCTTT. Protein: CASGSGGTEAFF.

The V call is TRBV5-4, the J call TRBJ1-2; 9 positions agree with TRBD1. The CDR3 has 13 amino acids. With V trimmed by 0 bases and J by 8 bases, 2 bases remained unmatched. Germline values: CDR1 SGHNT, CDR2 YYREEE (reference sequence). The CDR3 protein is CASSLDRGQGYTF. CDR3 nucleotide sequence: TGTGCCAGCAGCTTGGACAGGGGGCAAGGCTACACCTTC.

This sequence joins TRBV6-1 and TRBJ2-4, with TRBD2 identical over 9 bases. The CDR3 sequence is 17 residues long. The germline CDR1 and CDR2 sequences are MNHNS and SASEGT. The V and J ends lost 0 bases and 0 bases, in that order; junction bases with no gene match: 3. CDR3 in amino acids: CASSEARGGVAKNIQYF. CDR3 sequence (DNA): TGTGCCAGCAGTGAAGCGCGGGGGGGGGTAGCCAAAAACATTCAGTACTTC.

This clone occurred a few times. The chain joins TRBV7-6 to TRBJ2-1, with D possibly TRBD2 on 6 matching bases. Germline CDR1 reads SGHVS; CDR2 reads FNYEAQ. There are 16 residues in the CDR3. The V end lost 3 bases, the J end lost 9 bases, and 21 bases lay between the germline ends. This CDR3 is CASSLSTYSGGSEQFF. DNA of the CDR3: TGTGCCAGCAGCTTGTCGACATACAGTGGGGGGAGTGAGCAGTTCTTC.

The J gene is TRBJ2-7, the V gene TRBV6-7, with TRBD2 matching 7 bases. TRBV6-7 is known as an ORF, though its function is uncertain. The CDR3 runs to 16 residues. J gave up 1 base and V 0 bases, and 6 bases lay outside the gene matches. CDR3 bases: TGTGCCAGCAGTTACTCGCGGGGGAGCGCTTCCTACGAGCAGTACTTC. This gives the protein CASSYSRGSASYEQYF.

A word on this clone: Possible read error: a much larger clone is one base away. V usage is TRBV7-2 and J usage is TRBJ2-7; TRBD2 agrees at 7 bases. In germline, CDR1 is SGHTA, CDR2 FQGNSA. Unmatched junction bases numbered 2, after V lost 0 bases and J lost 6 bases. The CDR3 is made up of 13 amino acids. CDR3 sequence: CASSLAPGGEQYF. The CDR3 DNA reads as TGTGCCAGCAGCTTAGCGCCGGGGGGCGAGCAGTACTTC.

The J gene is TRBJ2-1, the V gene TRBV7-2; D unclear. Trimming cost V 5 bases and J 2 bases, with 7 bases left between them. The germline gives CDR1 SGHTA, CDR2 FQGNSA. The CDR3 has 13 amino acids. The CDR3 is CASSLATYNEQFF. As DNA, the CDR3 is TGTGCCAGCAGCCTGGCCACCTACAATGAGCAGTTCTTC.

The J gene is TRBJ2-5, the V gene TRBV5-6; 8 nucleotides align to TRBD1. The CDR3 totals 14 residues. Germline assignment: CDR1 SGHDT and CDR2 YYEEEE. With V trimmed by 4 bases and J by 5 bases, 7 bases remained unmatched. In nucleotides, the CDR3 is TGTGCCAGCAGCCGGACAGGGAGCGAGGAGACCCAGTACTTC. This translates into CASSRTGSEETQYF.